These 29 T cell receptor beta chains were sequenced from one sample in a study of blood T cell repertoires in COVID-19. Here immunoSEQ multiplex PCR was the method, and the copy in TCRdb shows in-frame clones only, minus some. The sample lists fewer than 200,000 clones; roughly 85% were seen once. The sequencing sample was made of PBMCs or T cells enriched from blood (not recorded which). All receptors come from a woman between 50 and 59 years old who had recovered from COVID-19.

The chain links TRBV3-1 (or the pseudogene TRBV3-2) to TRBJ1-3; D remains ambiguous. Looked up from germline, CDR1 is LGHDT and CDR2 is YNNKEL (reference sequence). Trimming pared 8 bases from V and 0 bases from J, leaving 5 bases between. This CDR3 has 12 residues. CDR3 coding DNA: TGTGCCAGCGAGGGCTCTGGAAACACCATATATTTT. This sequence encodes CASEGSGNTIYF.

The chain is built from TRBV29-1 and TRBJ1-1; TRBD1 aligns across 9 bases. V was clipped by 4 bases and J by 6 bases; unmatched bases: 9. The CDR3 totals 14 residues. The V gene's germline CDR1 is SQVTM and CDR2 ANQGSEA. The CDR3 DNA is TGCAGCGTTGTATCAGTACAGGGGGCATCTGAAGCTTTCTTT. Its translation: CSVVSVQGASEAFF.

The CDR3 loop is CASSQDRGTGYTF. CDR3 in DNA: TGTGCCAGCAGCCAAGATAGGGGAACGGGCTACACCTTC. This chain connects TRBV3-1 (or the pseudogene TRBV3-2) to TRBJ1-2, with a possible D match to TRBD1 (5 bases). V dropped 0 bases and J dropped 8 bases, with 10 bases sitting between them. The CDR3 is made up of 13 amino acids. Germline V CDR1 and CDR2: LGHDT, YNNKEL (reference sequence).

The chain's CDR3 is CASRYGDRSIKVSYEQYV. In nucleotides, the CDR3 is TGTGCCAGCAGATATGGGGACAGAAGTATCAAGGTCTCCTACGAGCAGTACGTC. The V and J genes are TRBV27 and TRBJ2-7; 7 positions agree with TRBD1. V trimming: 6 bases; J trimming: 0 bases; junction bases outside the gene matches: 17. The CDR3 is 18 amino acids. The germline V gene has CDR1 MNHEY and CDR2 SMNVEV (reference sequence).

The sample holds one count of this clone. The rearrangement uses TRBV12-3 or TRBV12-4 and TRBJ1-4, with D perhaps matching TRBD1 (6 bases). The CDR3 has 12 residues. Trimming shortened V by 4 bases and J by 14 bases, and 14 bases separated the two germline ends. In DNA form, the CDR3 reads TGTGCCAGCAGTTACACCACAGGGAAGCTGTTTTTT. It translates to CASSYTTGKLFF.

J is TRBJ1-1 and V is TRBV28; 8 nucleotides match TRBD1. CDR1 MDHEN and CDR2 SYDVKM come from the germline V gene. J was trimmed by 9 bases and V by 6 bases; bases with no gene match: 9. This CDR3 has 13 residues. In nucleotides, the CDR3 is TGTGCCAGCAGCCCCGGTACAGGGGGTAAAGCTTTCTTT. Translation gives CASSPGTGGKAFF. Together with reference TRBV28 and TRBJ1-1, the CDR3 gives the full variable domain: DVKVTQSSRYLVKRTGEKVFLECVQDMDHENMFWYRQDPGLGLRLIYFSYDVKMKEKGDIPEGYSVSREKKERFSLILESASTNQTSMYLCASSPGTGGKAFFGQGTRLTVV.

The rearrangement links TRBV30 to TRBJ1-6; D uncertain. Trimming took off 2 bases at V and 6 bases at J, with 11 bases between the two ends. Per germline, CDR1 GTSNPN and CDR2 SVGIG (reference sequence). The CDR3 has 14 amino acids. The CDR3 DNA reads TGTGCCTGGAGTCTTCTACCGGGTAATTCACCCCTCCACTTT. Residues: CAWSLLPGNSPLHF. Based on the CDR3 plus reference TRBV30 and TRBJ1-6, the full variable domain is SQTIHQWPATLVQPVGSPLSLECTVEGTSNPNLYWYRQAAGRGLQLLFYSVGIGQISSEVPQNLSASRPQDRQFILSSKKLLLSDSGFYLCAWSLLPGNSPLHFGNGTRLTVT.

V is TRBV3-1 (or the pseudogene TRBV3-2) and J is TRBJ1-1; no clear D gene. This CDR3 contains 15 residues. Germline CDR1 reads LGHDT; CDR2 reads YNNKEL (reference sequence). V gave up 3 bases and J gave up 5 bases, with 16 bases separating them. The CDR3 reads CASSQGSTGGTEAFF. The CDR3 DNA sequence: TGTGCCAGCAGCCAGGGGAGCACTGGTGGGACTGAAGCTTTCTTT.

In this sample, this clone turned up once. The chain carries TRBV9 and TRBJ2-3; TRBD2 is a possible D gene (7 bases). Germline CDR1 and CDR2: SGDLS and YYNGEE. The CDR3 runs to 16 residues. Trimming pared 4 bases from V and 6 bases from J, leaving 21 bases between. The CDR3, as DNA: TGTGCCAGCAGCACCTTGGGGGGCGGGAGTTCTGATACGCAGTATTTT. Its translation: CASSTLGGGSSDTQYF.

This clone was seen only once. The chain combines TRBV9 with TRBJ2-2; D possibly corresponds to TRBD1 (6 bases). Germline V gene lookup returns CDR1 SGDLS and CDR2 YYNGEE. The CDR3 loop spans 14 amino acids. Trimming left V 3 bases short and J 5 bases short, with 11 bases between. Written as DNA, the CDR3 is TGTGCCAGCAGCGAGGGGACACTTACCGGGGAGCTGTTTTTT. Translating gives CASSEGTLTGELFF.

This clone has a handful of counts. The V call is TRBV30, the J call TRBJ1-3; D is possibly TRBD1 (5 bases). Trimming took 0 bases from V and 1 from J, leaving 7 bases between them. Germline CDR1 is GTSNPN and CDR2 is SVGIG (reference sequence). CDR3 size: 14 residues. For the CDR3, the DNA is TGTGCCTGGAGTGTTCAGGGATCTGGAAACACCATATATTTT. It yields the protein CAWSVQGSGNTIYF.

The rearrangement uses TRBV6-5 and TRBJ2-7; the match to TRBD1 covers 9 bases. The junction had 4 bases not matched to a gene; V was cut back by 7 bases and J by 3 bases. CDR3 length: 13 residues. CDR1 and CDR2 (germline): MNHEY, SVGAGI. CDR3 bases: TGTGCCAGCAAACCGGGACAGGGCTACGAGCAGTACGTC. Its translation is CASKPGQGYEQYV.

This chain joins TRBV7-2 and TRBJ2-1; 8 nucleotides match TRBD1. CDR1 SGHTA and CDR2 FQGNSA come from the germline V gene. The junction had 6 bases not matched to a gene; V was cut back by 3 bases and J by 8 bases. CDR3 length: 14 amino acids. The CDR3 region is CASSFSGQDHEQFF. The CDR3 DNA sequence: TGTGCCAGCAGCTTTTCGGGACAGGATCATGAGCAGTTCTTC.

The genes are TRBV27 and TRBJ1-2, with 9 bases lining up with TRBD1. The germline V gene encodes CDR1 MNHEY and CDR2 SMNVEV (reference sequence). Unmatched junction bases numbered 8, after V lost 6 bases and J lost 0 bases. The CDR3 has 16 amino acids. The CDR3 nucleotides read TGTGCCAGCAGCCCCGGGACAGGGTATACTAACTATGGCTACACCTTC. Translated: CASSPGTGYTNYGYTF.

This chain uses TRBV7-2 with TRBJ1-6; D remains ambiguous. The CDR3 is 15 amino acids. Germline V lookup: CDR1 SGHTA, CDR2 FQGNSA. V lost 2 bases and J lost 8, with 13 bases in between. The CDR3 is CASSLRQVDYSPLHF. The CDR3 nucleotides are TGTGCCAGCAGCTTAAGGCAGGTTGATTATTCACCCCTCCACTTT.

The chain is built from TRBV7-8 and TRBJ1-1, with a possible D match to TRBD1 (5 bases). The CDR3 sequence is 13 residues long. From germline, CDR1 is SGHVS and CDR2 FQNEAQ. Trimming removed 7 bases from V and 6 bases from J, with 15 bases in between. The CDR3 DNA sequence: TGTGCCAGCAATGGCAGGGAGGGTTCTGAAGCTTTCTTT. Its protein is CASNGREGSEAFF.

The chain recombines TRBV9 with TRBJ1-1, with TRBD1 as a possible D gene (5 bases). Trimming left V 0 bases short and J 1 base short, with 22 bases between. This CDR3 spans 19 amino acids. The germline V gene encodes CDR1 SGDLS and CDR2 YYNGEE. The DNA for the CDR3 is TGTGCCAGCAGCGTAGCCTTGATTTCCCAGGGTAAGCGGAACACTGAAGCTTTCTTT. Protein product: CASSVALISQGKRNTEAFF.

The chain recombines TRBV5-1 with TRBJ1-3; TRBD1 is a possible D gene (6 bases). The CDR3 extends over 17 amino acids. Trimming stripped 6 bases from V and 4 bases from J, with 23 bases between. Looked up from germline, CDR1 is SGHRS and CDR2 is YFSETQ. CDR3: CASTLISGGPQGNTIYF. CDR3 DNA sequence: TGCGCCAGCACGCTGATATCCGGGGGGCCTCAAGGAAACACCATATATTTT.

The rearrangement uses TRBV27 and TRBJ1-5, with 9 bases lining up with TRBD1. Per the germline V gene, CDR1 is MNHEY and CDR2 is SMNVEV (reference sequence). The trim removed 8 bases at V and 2 bases at J, leaving 7 bases unmatched. This CDR3 is 15 amino acids long. The CDR3 DNA sequence: TGTGCCAGCCGAACAGGGGGCGCCGGCAATCAGCCCCAGCATTTT. It yields the protein CASRTGGAGNQPQHF.

The V gene is TRBV2, the J gene TRBJ1-5, with 7 nucleotides matching TRBD1. With 7 bases clipped from V and 0 bases from J, the junction kept 6 bases outside the gene matches. This CDR3 region has 15 residues. Germline loops: CDR1 SNHLY, CDR2 FYNNEI. Written as DNA, the CDR3 is TGTGCCAGCACTGCGACAGGGTATAGCAATCAGCCCCAGCATTTT. It codes for CASTATGYSNQPQHF. The full variable domain, its missing parts supplied by reference TRBV2 and TRBJ1-5, is EPEVTQTPSHQVTQMGQEVILRCVPISNHLYFYWYRQILGQKVEFLVSFYNNEISEKSEIFDDQFSVERPDGSNFTLKIRSTKLEDSAMYFCASTATGYSNQPQHFGDGTRLSIL.

The V and J genes are TRBV21-1 and TRBJ1-2; the D call in the table, TRBD1, was not verified against the DNA. TRBV21-1 is a known pseudogene. CDR3 length: 14 residues. This CDR3 is CASSRQQGVYGYTF. The CDR3 DNA follows: TGTGCCAGCAGCAGGCAGCAGGGGGTCTATGGCTACACCTTC.

The chain links TRBV7-9 to TRBJ1-1; the D gene is possibly TRBD1 (5 bases). The CDR3 sequence is 12 residues long. CDR1 is SEHNR and CDR2 is FQNEAQ in the germline V gene (reference sequence). Trimming stripped 4 bases from V and 5 bases from J, with 8 bases between. The DNA for the CDR3 is TGTGCCAGCAGCTGGGGGGGGACTGAAGCTTTCTTT. It yields the protein CASSWGGTEAFF.

The chain employs TRBV2 and TRBJ1-6; 9 positions match TRBD1. This CDR3 contains 17 residues. After removal of 8 bases from V and 5 bases from J, the junction contained 13 bases not matched to a gene. Germline CDR1 is SNHLY and CDR2 is FYNNEI. Here the CDR3 reads CASHSFWTGENNSPLHF. The CDR3 DNA reads TGTGCCAGCCACTCTTTCTGGACAGGGGAAAATAATTCACCCCTCCACTTT. Variable domain in full (rest from reference TRBV2 and TRBJ1-6): EPEVTQTPSHQVTQMGQEVILRCVPISNHLYFYWYRQILGQKVEFLVSFYNNEISEKSEIFDDQFSVERPDGSNFTLKIRSTKLEDSAMYFCASHSFWTGENNSPLHFGNGTRLTVT.

The chain recombines TRBV9 with TRBJ1-2; a weak D match, TRBD1 (5 bases). This CDR3 comprises 12 residues. Germline V gives CDR1 SGDLS, CDR2 YYNGEE. The ends were cut back, 4 bases at V and 5 bases at J, with 9 bases in the middle. In DNA form, the CDR3 reads TGTGCCAGCAGCTCGCGGACATATGGCTACACCTTC. It encodes CASSSRTYGYTF.

The CDR3 loop is CASSSGPAGGQNEQFF. The CDR3 region has the DNA TGTGCCAGCAGCTCGGGCCCAGCGGGAGGGCAAAATGAGCAGTTCTTC. This chain joins TRBV7-2 and TRBJ2-1; TRBD2 agrees at 10 bases. Per germline, CDR1 SGHTA and CDR2 FQGNSA. The V segment lost 4 bases and the J segment 7 bases; nucleotides outside the gene matches: 10. The CDR3 totals 16 residues.

The chain has TRBV5-6 and TRBJ2-5; TRBD1 agrees at 7 bases. Germline trimming cut 4 bases from V and 2 bases from J; bases unmatched to any gene: 8. Germline assignment: CDR1 SGHDT and CDR2 YYEEEE. The CDR3 extends over 15 amino acids. DNA of the CDR3: TGTGCCAGCAGCCTCTCAGGGGGTCGACAAGAGACCCAGTACTTC. As protein: CASSLSGGRQETQYF.

The V and J genes are TRBV30 and TRBJ1-3; TRBD1 aligns across 7 bases. The germline CDR1 and CDR2 sequences are GTSNPN and SVGIG (reference sequence). This CDR3 contains 13 residues. J lost 0 bases, V lost 8 bases, and 4 bases had no gene match. In nucleotides, the CDR3 is TGTGCCCGAGGGACAGTCTCTGGAAACACCATATATTTT. It yields the protein CARGTVSGNTIYF.

The V call is TRBV19, the J call TRBJ2-1, with D tentatively TRBD2 (7 bases). V lost 3 bases and J 9 bases, leaving 9 bases between the germline ends. The CDR3 totals 12 residues. CDR1 and CDR2 (germline): LNHDA, SQIVND (reference sequence). CDR3 nucleotide sequence: TGTGCCAGTAGTATGAGGGGGGGTGAGCAGTTCTTC. Protein product: CASSMRGGEQFF.

V gene TRBV5-5 combines with J gene TRBJ2-5; perhaps TRBD1 as D (5 bases). Germline CDR1 is SGHKS and CDR2 is YYEKEE (reference sequence). The length of the CDR3 is 12 residues. V shed 0 bases and J shed 5 bases, with 5 bases lying between them. The CDR3 DNA follows: TGTGCCAGCAGCTTGGAGGGGGAGACCCAGTACTTC. This gives the protein CASSLEGETQYF. The variable domain in full, completed from reference TRBV5-5 and TRBJ2-5, reads DAGVTQSPTHLIKTRGQQVTLRCSPISGHKSVSWYQQVLGQGPQFIFQYYEKEERGRGNFPDRFSARQFPNYSSELNVNALLLGDSALYLCASSLEGETQYFGPGTRLLVL.